This is a list of T cell receptor beta chains from one sample in a study of cytomegalovirus exposure and HLA in healthy donors. Sequenced by immunoSEQ multiplex PCR; TCRdb stores in-frame clones only, minus some. The sample carries about 220,000 clones, 75% to 95% recorded once. The sample consisted of PBMCs. The receptors come from a woman aged 18-35 years in good health and CMV-seronegative. Each CDR3 is given with its conserved first and last residue. A D gene is named only where the DNA matches it firmly. Only some rows state a clone size, as once, few, many or a class for expanded clones.

.	TRBV28	.	TRBJ1-4	TGTGCCAGCAGAAGAACCCGGGCGGGGAAACTGTTTTTT	CASRRTRAGKLFF
.	TRBV10-3	TRBD1	TRBJ2-7	TGTGCCATCAGTGACTCCGGGACAGGGGGCTTCCACGAGCAGTACTTC	CAISDSGTGGFHEQYF
.	TRBV19	.	TRBJ1-6	TGTGCCAGTTCCCCCCGGGGGAGGGATTCACCCCTCCACTTT	CASSPRGRDSPLHF
.	TRBV25-1	TRBD2	TRBJ2-3	TGTGCCAGCAGTGGGGCGGGAGAGTCGCAGTATTTT	CASSGAGESQYF
.	TRBV5-1	TRBD1	TRBJ1-1	TGCGCCAGCGCCCCAGGGGGCCGAGCTGAAGCTTTCTTT	CASAPGGRAEAFF
.	TRBV7-2	TRBD1	TRBJ1-1	TGTGCCAGCAGCTCAGGACAGGGTACCGCTGAAGCTTTCTTT	CASSSGQGTAEAFF
once	TRBV30	.	TRBJ1-1	TGTGCCTGGAGTGTTTCGAGGGTAAGCACTGAAGCTTTCTTT	CAWSVSRVSTEAFF
.	TRBV5-6	.	TRBJ2-7	TGTGCCAGCAGCTTGATACTGGACGAGCAGTACTTC	CASSLILDEQYF
.	TRBV5-1	TRBD1	TRBJ2-7	TGCGCCAGCAGCTTTACAGGGGGCACGTACGAGCAGTACTTC	CASSFTGGTYEQYF
.	TRBV30	.	TRBJ1-3	TGTGCCTGGAGTACTTACTCTGGAAACACCATATATTTT	CAWSTYSGNTIYF
.	TRBV15	.	TRBJ2-5	TGTGCCACCAGCAGAGATCAGGGCCAAGAGACCCAGTACTTC	CATSRDQGQETQYF
.	TRBV4-1	.	TRBJ2-7	TGCGCCAGCAGCCCCTCGGAGCAGACCTACGAGCAGTACTTC	CASSPSEQTYEQYF
.	TRBV7-9	TRBD2	TRBJ2-1	TGTGCCAGCAGTAAAACTAGCGGGACTGACAATGAGCAGTTCTTC	CASSKTSGTDNEQFF
.	TRBV28	.	TRBJ1-5	TGTGCCAGCATAGGGGTTTTTAACAATCAGCCCCAGCATTTT	CASIGVFNNQPQHF
.	TRBV6-1	TRBD1	TRBJ2-5	TGTGCCAGCAGTGCCCCGGGACAGGGATCACGGGAGACCCAGTACTTC	CASSAPGQGSRETQYF
.	TRBV27	.	TRBJ2-4	TGTGCCAGCAGTTTAAGGCCCAACACCAGGGTGGTGGCCAAAAACATTCAGTACTTC	CASSLRPNTRVVAKNIQYF
.	TRBV2	.	TRBJ1-5	TGTGCCAGCAGTTCAGTACAGGAACAAAATCAGCCCCAGCATTTT	CASSSVQEQNQPQHF
.	TRBV19	TRBD1	TRBJ1-5	TGTGCCAGTAGTATCCAGACAGGGGGTCCCAATCAGCCCCAGCATTTT	CASSIQTGGPNQPQHF
.	TRBV27	.	TRBJ2-1	TGTGCCAGCAGTACTTTTACTAGAGCTGAGCAGTTCTTC	CASSTFTRAEQFF
.	TRBV5-1	TRBD2	TRBJ2-7	TGCGCCAGCAGCCCGACTAGCGGGAGATCCGACGAGCAGTACTTC	CASSPTSGRSDEQYF